This T cell receptor beta chain derives from a study of technical replicates of blood from a handful of donors. V dropped 3 bases and J dropped 3; count of bases not matched to a gene: 19. CDR1 is SGHNT and CDR2 is YENEEA in the germline V gene. The CDR3 consists of 19 residues. Only in-frame clones appear in the TCRdb table, and some are missing; sequencing was by immunoSEQ multiplex PCR. Among some 100,000 clones listed, under 96% were seen once. This clone was observed a single time. The chain uses TRBV11-3 and TRBJ2-7, with TRBD1 matching over 8 bases. The sequence was collected from a human donor in good health. Input material: T cells isolated from PBMCs. The CDR3 DNA reads as TGTGCCAGCAGCTTTAGTACCCCCCGGGACAGGACCTACCACTACGAGCAGTACTTC. Encoded protein: CASSFSTPRDRTYHYEQYF.